One sample yielded the 32 T cell receptor beta chains listed below, sequenced in a study of CD8 T cells in ankylosing spondylitis (dated by TCRdb to the late 2010s). The library relied on 5' RACE. The listed sequencing device is Illumina HiSeq 2500. The raw public reads went through TCRdb reprocessing: fastp at Q25, MiXCR clone calling, in-frame beta chains kept. Rows matching on CDR3 protein sequence are summarized as one entry with the most common DNA and genes. For this sample there are roughly 230,000 distinct CDR3 sequences; 15% to 20% appear just once. The ten largest clones take up around 32% of the sample. Material: blood, either unsorted or a sorted T cell fraction (not recorded which). The source of these receptors is a male donor with ankylosing spondylitis or in good health (not recorded which).

The rearrangement links TRBV9 to TRBJ2-1; 7 bases are a match to TRBD2. After removal of 0 bases from V and 4 bases from J, the junction contained 1 base not matched to a gene. This CDR3 comprises 14 residues. Germline loops: CDR1 SGDLS, CDR2 YYNGEE. The DNA of the CDR3 is TGTGCCAGCAGCGTAGGGGAGGGGTACAATGAGCAGTTCTTC. This encodes CASSVGEGYNEQFF.

The chain combines TRBV11-2 with TRBJ2-1; the D is unclear. There are 15 residues in the CDR3. The germline CDR1 and CDR2 sequences are SGHAT and FQNNGV. Trimming cost V 1 base and J 8 bases, with 15 bases left between them. The CDR3 nucleotides are TGTGCCAGCAGCTTAGGGGCTACAGCGAGCGATGAGCAGTTCTTC. Its translation is CASSLGATASDEQFF.

This clonotype has a handful of counts. The junction does not match germline at one end; this may be a read error. The chain has TRBV6-6 and TRBJ2-7; tentative D call: TRBD2 (6 bases). This CDR3 is 13 amino acids long. The germline gives CDR1 MNHNY, CDR2 SVGAGI (reference sequence). In DNA, the CDR3 is TGTGCCAGCAGTTCCTCAAACCGGGACTTTGTAGACTTC. It translates to CASSSSNRDFVDF.

This clonotype came up many times. V and J are TRBV20-1 and TRBJ2-1; 15 bases align to TRBD2. The V and J ends lost 4 bases and 4 bases, in that order; junction bases with no gene match: 8. From germline, CDR1 is DFQATT and CDR2 SNEGSKA (reference sequence). This CDR3 is built from 17 residues. CDR3 region: CSATRTSGRAPYNEQFF. The CDR3 coding sequence is TGCAGTGCTACTAGGACTAGCGGGAGGGCCCCGTACAATGAGCAGTTCTTC.

This clonotype was recorded many times. J is TRBJ2-1 and V is TRBV9, with D maybe TRBD1 (6 bases). CDR1 SGDLS and CDR2 YYNGEE come from the germline V gene. V was shortened by 4 bases and J by 4 bases, with 12 bases between the two germline ends. This CDR3 region has 14 residues. CDR3 sequence (DNA): TGTGCCAGCAGCCCAGGACAGACGTACAATGAGCAGTTCTTC. The encoded protein is CASSPGQTYNEQFF.

The chain has TRBV12-3 or TRBV12-4 and TRBJ1-1; a weak D match, TRBD1 (5 bases). Trimming took 7 bases from V and 4 from J, leaving 19 bases between them. This CDR3 spans 15 amino acids. CDR3 sequence (DNA): TGTGCCAGCACCTCCGAAGGGGTTTTGGGCACTGAAGCTTTCTTT. Its translation is CASTSEGVLGTEAFF.

The sample holds many counts of this clonotype. The V call is TRBV14, the J call TRBJ1-1; D gene ambiguous. CDR1 and CDR2 (germline): SGHDN, FVKESK. There are 15 residues in the CDR3. The germline V and J ends were trimmed by 2 bases and 0 bases, with 10 bases remaining between them. The CDR3 loop reads CASSQSRIVNTEAFF. The DNA for the CDR3 is TGTGCCAGCAGCCAATCAAGGATAGTGAACACTGAAGCTTTCTTT.

As DNA, the CDR3 is TGTGCCAGCAGAATGAGCGGGAGGGAAGGCAATGAGCAGTTCTTC. Translation gives CASRMSGREGNEQFF. This chain connects TRBV6-1 to TRBJ2-1, with 10 bases that match TRBD2. Germline V gives CDR1 MNHNS, CDR2 SASEGT. Trimming cost V 6 bases and J 6 bases; bases outside gene matches: 8. The CDR3 has 15 amino acids.

J is TRBJ2-7 and V is TRBV15; weak D call: TRBD1 (7 bases). From germline, CDR1 is LNHNV and CDR2 YYDKDF (reference sequence). Trimming left V 5 bases short and J 1 base short, with 15 bases between. The CDR3 runs to 15 residues. In nucleotides, the CDR3 is TGTGCCACCAGCCAACTGGCAGGGGGGTCCTACGAGCAGTACTTC. Translating it yields CATSQLAGGSYEQYF.

CDR3 coding DNA: TGTGCCAGCAGCGGTCAGGGTTTCCATCAGCCCCAGCATTTT. It specifies CASSGQGFHQPQHF. This chain links TRBV7-9 with TRBJ1-5; maybe TRBD1 (5 bases). The CDR3 totals 14 residues. CDR1 and CDR2 (germline): SEHNR, FQNEAQ (reference sequence). V was clipped by 5 bases and J by 5 bases, with 13 bases between them.

The rearrangement uses TRBV12-3 or TRBV12-4 and TRBJ1-4, with a weak D call TRBD1 (6 bases). The CDR3 is made up of 14 amino acids. Trimming took off 3 bases at V and 8 bases at J, with 13 bases between the two ends. The CDR3 DNA reads as TGTGCCAGCAGTTTTGGAGGGGGGGCGGAAAAACTGTTTTTT. Its translation: CASSFGGGAEKLFF.

The rearrangement links TRBV10-3 to TRBJ2-7; 10 bases align to TRBD2. With V trimmed by 6 bases and J by 4 bases, 6 bases remained unmatched. Germline V gives CDR1 ENHRY, CDR2 SYGVKD. The CDR3 covers 14 residues. The CDR3, as DNA: TGTGCCATCAGCCCGACTAGCGGGTCTTACGAGCAGTACTTC. Protein sequence: CAISPTSGSYEQYF.

This clonotype was counted a few times. The gene calls are TRBV9 and TRBJ1-1; D possibly corresponds to TRBD1 (5 bases). Germline V gene data show CDR1 as SGDLS and CDR2 as YYNGEE. The V gene lost 4 bases and the J gene lost 2 bases, with 9 bases spanning the gap. The CDR3 has 13 amino acids. The chain's CDR3 is CASSSTGNTEAFF. CDR3 sequence (DNA): TGTGCCAGCAGCTCCACAGGTAACACTGAAGCTTTCTTT.

The chain recombines TRBV4-1 with TRBJ1-2; 8 positions match TRBD1. The CDR3 is made up of 16 amino acids. J lost 5 bases, V lost 0 bases, and 8 bases had no gene match. Germline loops: CDR1 MGHRA, CDR2 YSYEKL. In nucleotides, the CDR3 is TGCGCCAGCAGCCAAGACAGGGGGCCCGACGGGTATGGCTACACCTTC. As protein: CASSQDRGPDGYGYTF.

The chain employs TRBV27 and TRBJ2-7, with a weak D call TRBD2 (5 bases). The germline V gene encodes CDR1 MNHEY and CDR2 SMNVEV (reference sequence). Deletions cut 2 bases from V and 3 bases from J, with 11 bases between. The CDR3 totals 14 residues. As DNA, the CDR3 is TGTGCCAGCAGTTTAGCTAGCCGGCACTACGAGCAGTACTTC. It codes for CASSLASRHYEQYF.

This clonotype was counted between two and nine times. V usage is TRBV2 and J usage is TRBJ1-1, with 7 bases fitting TRBD1. The CDR3 has 13 amino acids. V lost 8 bases to trimming and J lost 0 bases; unmatched junction nucleotides: 3. Germline V gives CDR1 SNHLY, CDR2 FYNNEI. The CDR3 here is CASGDRLNTEAFF. DNA of the CDR3: TGTGCCAGCGGGGACAGACTGAACACTGAAGCTTTCTTT.

This clonotype was recorded a few times. This chain connects TRBV6-5 to TRBJ2-7; maybe TRBD2 (6 bases). Germline CDR1 reads MNHEY; CDR2 reads SVGAGI. The CDR3 totals 12 residues. The V end was cut by 7 bases, the J end by 7 bases, with 14 bases between. CDR3: CASTTLAGEQYF. As DNA, the CDR3 is TGTGCCAGCACCACACTCGCGGGAGAGCAGTACTTC.

This chain links TRBV4-3 with TRBJ2-5; D call uncertain. The CDR3 covers 16 residues. Trimming took 0 bases from V and 7 from J, leaving 18 bases between them. CDR1 and CDR2 (germline): LGHNA, YSLEER. The CDR3 DNA follows: TGCGCCAGCAGCCAAGACTCGTCAACCCTCCTTCGGACCCAGTACTTC. Its translation: CASSQDSSTLLRTQYF.

This clonotype showed up many times. The genes are TRBV5-5 and TRBJ2-1; TRBD2 agrees at 7 bases. With V trimmed by 1 base and J by 4 bases, 5 bases remained unmatched. The CDR3 length is 15 residues. Per germline, CDR1 SGHKS and CDR2 YYEKEE (reference sequence). Written as DNA, the CDR3 is TGTGCCAGCAGCTTGCGTCTAGCGGTATACAATGAGCAGTTCTTC. Its translation is CASSLRLAVYNEQFF.

This clonotype was counted many times. The genes are TRBV5-1 and TRBJ2-3; D not certain. Germline CDR1 and CDR2: SGHRS and YFSETQ. Between the trimmed V and J ends, which lost 0 bases and 6 bases, there was a span of 14 bases. The CDR3 has 15 amino acids. The CDR3 DNA reads TGCGCCAGCAGCTTGGCAACAAGGGCTGGGGATACGCAGTATTTT. This encodes CASSLATRAGDTQYF.

The chain employs TRBV12-3 or TRBV12-4 and TRBJ2-3, with 10 bases that match TRBD1. Losses at the gene ends were 5 bases for V and 6 bases for J; bases not matched to a gene: 2. The CDR3 has 13 amino acids. The DNA of the CDR3 is TGTGCCAGCAGTCTGGGACAGGGGGATACGCAGTATTTT. Amino acids: CASSLGQGDTQYF.

V usage is TRBV12-3 or TRBV12-4 and J usage is TRBJ2-7; the D call may be TRBD1 or TRBD2 (5 bases each). This CDR3 has 14 residues. Between the trimmed V and J ends, which lost 5 bases and 9 bases, there was a span of 20 bases. CDR3 sequence reads: CASSQGVGELWQYF. The CDR3 nucleotides read TGTGCCAGCAGTCAGGGCGTCGGGGAGCTCTGGCAGTACTTC.

This clonotype appeared a few times. The chain links TRBV20-1 to TRBJ1-6; D is undetermined. Per the germline V gene, CDR1 is DFQATT and CDR2 is SNEGSKA (reference sequence). This CDR3 contains 13 residues. The V end lost 0 bases, the J end lost 15 bases, and 15 bases lay between the germline ends. The CDR3 spells CSARDGVAKFLHF. CDR3 nucleotides: TGCAGTGCTAGAGACGGGGTCGCTAAGTTCCTCCACTTT.

In nucleotides, the CDR3 is TGTGCCAGCAGCTTGGTGGGAGGTGCCTCATACAATGAGCAGTTCTTC. It yields the protein CASSLVGGASYNEQFF. This sequence joins TRBV7-9 and TRBJ2-1, with D perhaps TRBD2 (6 bases). The CDR3 sequence is 16 residues long. Trimming removed 3 bases at V and 4 bases at J, with 16 bases between. Germline-derived CDR1 and CDR2 are SEHNR and FQNEAQ (reference sequence).

As concerns this clonotype: A much larger clone is a single base away; this may be a read error. The chain has TRBV20-1 and TRBJ2-1, with 11 bases matching TRBD2. The CDR3 spans 15 residues. Trimming at V came to 8 bases and at J to 4 bases, leaving 10 bases not matched to a gene. CDR1 and CDR2 (germline): DFQATT, SNEGSKA (reference sequence). CDR3 sequence (DNA): TGCAGTTCTTCCGGGACTAGCGGACTTTACAATGAGCAGTTCTTC. Protein sequence: CSSSGTSGLYNEQFF.

The chain recombines TRBV29-1 with TRBJ2-3, with D perhaps TRBD1 (6 bases). CDR3 length: 15 amino acids. The germline gives CDR1 SQVTM, CDR2 ANQGSEA. V lost 8 bases and J 1 base, leaving 19 bases between the germline ends. The CDR3 here is CSPLVPGGGTDTQYF. In DNA form, the CDR3 reads TGCAGCCCACTTGTCCCTGGGGGCGGCACAGATACGCAGTATTTT.

This clonotype came up a few times. The chain recombines TRBV20-1 with TRBJ2-7; D unresolved. Germline V gene lookup returns CDR1 DFQATT and CDR2 SNEGSKA (reference sequence). V lost 0 bases, J lost 2 bases, and 20 bases lay in between. CDR3 length equals 17 residues. The CDR3 is CSAREATPKVATYEQYF. The CDR3, as DNA: TGCAGTGCTAGAGAGGCCACCCCCAAGGTAGCCACCTACGAGCAGTACTTC.

This chain joins TRBV11-1 and TRBJ2-6, with TRBD1 matching over 7 bases. Germline CDR1 and CDR2: SGHAT and FQDESV (reference sequence). The trim removed 5 bases at V and 0 bases at J, leaving 10 bases unmatched. The CDR3 has 18 residues. DNA of the CDR3: TGTGCCAGCAGCATACGGGACAGCGTCCACTCTGGGGCCAACGTCCTGACTTTC. It yields the protein CASSIRDSVHSGANVLTF.

This clonotype was seen repeatedly, ten times or more. The chain uses TRBV9 and TRBJ2-7, with D tentatively TRBD1 (5 bases). The CDR3 is made up of 12 amino acids. V shed 3 bases and J shed 3 bases, with 7 bases lying between them. Germline V CDR1 and CDR2: SGDLS, YYNGEE. The CDR3 DNA is TGTGCCAGCAGCGGAGACAGCTACGAGCAGTACTTC. Translated, it gives CASSGDSYEQYF.

This sequence joins TRBV4-1 and TRBJ1-1, with a possible D match to TRBD1 (5 bases). V dropped 4 bases and J dropped 7 bases, with 10 bases sitting between them. Germline V gives CDR1 MGHRA, CDR2 YSYEKL. There are 12 residues in the CDR3. As DNA, the CDR3 is TGCGCCAGCAGCCGGGGACCCGATGAAGCTTTCTTT. Its translation: CASSRGPDEAFF.

The J gene is TRBJ2-1, the V gene TRBV11-1; weak D call: TRBD1 (5 bases). CDR1 and CDR2 from the germline V gene are SGHAT and FQDESV (reference sequence). The V end lost 5 bases, the J end lost 5 bases, and 16 bases lay between the germline ends. CDR3 length equals 15 residues. The DNA of the CDR3 is TGTGCCAGCAGCCCGCCTGGGGCAATAAACAATGAGCAGTTCTTC. Its translation: CASSPPGAINNEQFF. Using reference TRBV11-1 and TRBJ2-1 for the parts outside the CDR3, the full variable domain is EAEVAQSPRYKITEKSQAVAFWCDPISGHATLYWYRQILGQGPELLVQFQDESVVDDSQLPKDRFSAERLKGVDSTLKIQPAELGDSAMYLCASSPPGAINNEQFFGPGTRLTVL.

J is TRBJ2-2 and V is TRBV14; perhaps TRBD2 as D (5 bases). Looked up from germline, CDR1 is SGHDN and CDR2 is FVKESK. The CDR3 totals 14 residues. Between the trimmed V and J ends, which lost 4 bases and 5 bases, there was a span of 11 bases. The CDR3 region is CASSRYRGTGELFF. In nucleotides, the CDR3 is TGTGCCAGCAGCCGGTACCGAGGGACCGGGGAGCTGTTTTTT.